Listed here are 22 T cell receptor beta chains from one sample, sequenced in a study of spatial heterogeneity in lung cancer. TCRdb analysed the 5' RACE reads with MiXCR anew, one entry per CDR3 protein. The sample lists roughly 48,000 distinct CDR3 sequences; 12% were seen once. Stated time point: sample taken at primary tumor resection. Whole RNA, which was extracted from tumor, nontumor lung tissue or frozen PBMC, was sequenced without any cell sorting. The source was PBMCs, collected at surgery. The receptors here all came from a female donor with early-stage non-small cell lung cancer.

Ten or more counts support this clonotype. The chain has TRBV24-1 and TRBJ2-1; D uncertain. Trimming removed 4 bases at V and 7 bases at J, with 13 bases between. From germline, CDR1 is KGHDR and CDR2 SFDVKD. CDR3 length equals 14 residues. CDR3 residues: CATSEGPRRNEQFF. In nucleotides, the CDR3 is TGTGCCACCAGTGAAGGGCCCAGGCGGAATGAGCAGTTCTTC.

In this sample, this clonotype turned up a few times. This chain connects TRBV4-2 to TRBJ2-5, with D perhaps matching TRBD2 (5 bases). The V gene's germline CDR1 is LGHNA and CDR2 YNFKEQ. Trimming removed 5 bases from V and 5 bases from J, with 21 bases in between. The CDR3 totals 16 residues. CDR3 loop: CASSSVRSGSVETQYF. In nucleotides, the CDR3 is TGTGCCAGCAGCTCCGTACGGTCTGGTAGCGTCGAGACCCAGTACTTC.

The chain employs TRBV20-1 and TRBJ1-3, with a weak D call TRBD1 (5 bases). The CDR3 has 14 residues. Between the trimmed V and J ends, which lost 5 bases and 3 bases, there was a span of 14 bases. Germline V gives CDR1 DFQATT, CDR2 SNEGSKA (reference sequence). The CDR3 is CSAGRGINGNTIYF. CDR3 DNA: TGCAGTGCTGGGCGGGGGATAAATGGAAACACCATATATTTT.

This clonotype has a count of ten or more. The CDR3 loop reads CASSLAERQFF. In DNA form, the CDR3 reads TGTGCCAGCAGCTTAGCAGAAAGGCAGTTCTTC. The chain carries TRBV7-2 and TRBJ2-1; D remains unclear. The germline CDR1 and CDR2 sequences are SGHTA and FQGNSA. The CDR3 has 11 amino acids. Between the trimmed V and J ends, which lost 0 bases and 12 bases, there was a span of 6 bases.

This clonotype was seen repeatedly, ten times or more. The chain recombines TRBV3-1 with TRBJ2-7, with D possibly matching TRBD2 (6 bases). The CDR3 has 13 amino acids. V lost 0 bases, J lost 9 bases, and 12 bases lay in between. Germline CDR1 LGHDT, CDR2 YNNKEL (reference sequence). The CDR3 sequence: CASSQERGLVQYF. The CDR3 DNA sequence: TGTGCCAGCAGCCAAGAGCGGGGTTTGGTGCAGTACTTC.

This clonotype was found a few times. CDR3 residues: CASSSLAGGLLDTQYF. DNA of the CDR3: TGTGCCAGCAGCTCACTAGCGGGGGGGCTACTAGATACGCAGTATTTT. V usage is TRBV7-6 and J usage is TRBJ2-3, with 13 bases identical to TRBD2. The V gene end was trimmed by 4 bases and the J gene end by 5 bases; junction bases not matched to a gene: 6. The CDR3 has 16 amino acids. Germline CDR1 is SGHVS and CDR2 is FNYEAQ.

This clonotype appeared many times. The chain is built from TRBV6-5 and TRBJ2-2, with D unclear. The CDR3 covers 11 residues. V lost 6 bases to trimming and J lost 3 bases, with 2 bases between them. Germline CDR1 MNHEY, CDR2 SVGAGI. The CDR3 loop is CASRDTGELFF. The CDR3 DNA is TGTGCCAGCAGAGACACCGGGGAGCTGTTTTTT.

This clonotype has more than one count but fewer than ten. The chain combines TRBV4-3 with TRBJ2-2, with TRBD1 identical over 10 bases. The CDR3 sequence is 16 residues long. Germline assignment: CDR1 LGHNA and CDR2 YSLEER. The V gene end was trimmed by 4 bases and the J gene end by 5 bases; junction bases not matched to a gene: 7. The CDR3 protein is CASSPRTGGRTGELFF. CDR3 sequence (DNA): TGCGCCAGCAGCCCACGGACAGGGGGAAGGACCGGGGAGCTGTTTTTT.

This chain connects TRBV28 to TRBJ2-3; 8 nucleotides match TRBD2. V dropped 6 bases and J dropped 4; count of bases not matched to a gene: 6. The germline gives CDR1 MDHEN, CDR2 SYDVKM. This CDR3 spans 14 amino acids. DNA of the CDR3: TGTGCCAGCAGAACCGGGGGGGTCTCAGATACGCAGTATTTT. This gives the protein CASRTGGVSDTQYF.

A few counts support this clonotype. This rearrangement joins TRBV3-1 to TRBJ2-2; D is unclear. The germline V gene has CDR1 LGHDT and CDR2 YNNKEL (reference sequence). Trimming took 4 bases from V and 8 from J, leaving 8 bases between them. This CDR3 comprises 12 residues. CDR3 amino acids: CASSPPGGELFF. The CDR3 bases are TGTGCCAGCAGCCCCCCCGGGGGGGAGCTGTTTTTT.

This clonotype was observed at least ten times. The chain links TRBV6-5 to TRBJ2-2; TRBD1 aligns across 7 bases. The V segment lost 4 bases and the J segment 4 bases; nucleotides outside the gene matches: 3. The germline gives CDR1 MNHEY, CDR2 SVGAGI. This CDR3 spans 14 amino acids. CDR3 sequence reads: CASSLDRFTGELFF. As DNA, the CDR3 is TGTGCCAGCAGTTTGGACAGGTTCACCGGGGAGCTGTTTTTT.

This clonotype occurred many times. The V and J genes are TRBV21-1 and TRBJ2-3; the DNA was not used to check the table's D call, TRBD2. TRBV21-1 is flagged as a pseudogene. This CDR3 region has 17 residues. The chain's CDR3 is CASSNARGTPPEDTQYF. CDR3 coding DNA: TGTGCCAGCAGCAACGCCCGAGGGACCCCTCCGGAGGATACGCAGTATTTT.

The chain carries TRBV5-1 and TRBJ2-2; the D gene is possibly TRBD2 (6 bases). This CDR3 is built from 16 residues. Trimming stripped 1 base from V and 5 bases from J, with 15 bases between. CDR1 and CDR2 (germline): SGHRS, YFSETQ. CDR3 loop: CASSLTGRAGTGELFF. CDR3 coding DNA: TGCGCCAGCAGCTTGACAGGCCGGGCGGGGACCGGGGAGCTGTTTTTT. The full variable domain, its missing parts supplied by reference TRBV5-1 and TRBJ2-2, is KAGVTQTPRYLIKTRGQQVTLSCSPISGHRSVSWYQQTPGQGLQFLFEYFSETQRNKGNFPGRFSGRQFSNSRSEMNVSTLELGDSALYLCASSLTGRAGTGELFFGEGSRLTVL.

This clonotype was seen ten or more times. The gene calls are TRBV20-1 and TRBJ2-7; TRBD2 is a possible D gene (6 bases). V gave up 6 bases and J gave up 6 bases, with 12 bases separating them. Germline V CDR1 and CDR2: DFQATT, SNEGSKA (reference sequence). The CDR3 extends over 11 amino acids. The CDR3 region has the DNA TGCAGTGCCGGGGGTGTGGGCGAGCAGTACTTC. It codes for CSAGGVGEQYF.

The rearrangement joins TRBV6-5 to TRBJ2-5; 7 bases fit TRBD1. Germline trimming cut 2 bases from V and 1 base from J; bases unmatched to any gene: 7. This CDR3 has 16 amino acids. Germline CDR1 is MNHEY and CDR2 is SVGAGI. The CDR3 DNA is TGTGCCAGCAGTTACCCAACCTCAGGGGGCCAAGAGACCCAGTACTTC. This sequence encodes CASSYPTSGGQETQYF.

With respect to this clonotype: A much larger clonotype is one base distant, so this may be a read error. The chain combines TRBV12-3 or TRBV12-4 with TRBJ1-6; no definite D call. The CDR3 consists of 12 residues. The CDR3 spells CASRKGGGPLNF. DNA of the CDR3: TGTGCCAGCAGGAAAGGTGGTGGGCCCCTCAACTTT.

V and J are TRBV6-5 and TRBJ1-2; unclear D gene. Germline CDR1 reads MNHEY; CDR2 reads SVGAGI. The CDR3 runs to 14 residues. V dropped 6 bases and J dropped 4 bases, with 15 bases sitting between them. The DNA of the CDR3 is TGTGCCAGCAGCTCTAAGGTCCCACCCTATGGCTACACCTTC. This codes for CASSSKVPPYGYTF.

This clonotype was seen at least ten times. The chain is built from TRBV11-3 and TRBJ2-3; 10 nucleotides align to TRBD2. V was pared by 5 bases and J by 6 bases, with 11 bases of the junction left unmatched. CDR1 is SGHNT, CDR2 YENEEA, per germline. The CDR3 consists of 16 residues. Here the CDR3 reads CASSKGLADPMDTQYF. In nucleotides, the CDR3 is TGTGCCAGCAGCAAAGGACTAGCGGACCCAATGGATACGCAGTATTTT.

This sequence joins TRBV6-5 and TRBJ1-2, with 7 positions matching TRBD1. The CDR3 has 15 amino acids. Germline V lookup: CDR1 MNHEY, CDR2 SVGAGI. V shed 5 bases and J 2 bases; nucleotides not matched to a gene: 8. The CDR3 coding sequence is TGTGCCAGCAGTACCTCCGGACAGGAGAACTATGGCTACACCTTC. This translates into CASSTSGQENYGYTF.

This clonotype was detected a few times. The J gene is TRBJ2-1, the V gene TRBV5-1; 9 bases map to TRBD1. Germline V gives CDR1 SGHRS, CDR2 YFSETQ. Trimming cost V 2 bases and J 6 bases; bases outside gene matches: 6. This CDR3 spans 15 amino acids. In DNA, the CDR3 is TGCGCCAGCAGCTTAGGGACAGGGATGCGCAATGAGCAGTTCTTC. Its protein is CASSLGTGMRNEQFF. Complete variable domain (other parts from reference TRBV5-1 and TRBJ2-1): KAGVTQTPRYLIKTRGQQVTLSCSPISGHRSVSWYQQTPGQGLQFLFEYFSETQRNKGNFPGRFSGRQFSNSRSEMNVSTLELGDSALYLCASSLGTGMRNEQFFGPGTRLTVL.

The sample holds many counts of this clonotype. CDR3 nucleotide sequence: TGTGCCAGCAGCCCCAGTCCTGGGGTTTCACCCCTCCACTTT. Its translation is CASSPSPGVSPLHF. The V gene is TRBV9, the J gene TRBJ1-6; D remains unclear. V lost 4 bases, J lost 9 bases, and 14 bases lay in between. This CDR3 region has 14 residues. CDR1 is SGDLS, CDR2 YYNGEE, per germline.

Turning to this clonotype: The final CDR3 position lacks the conserved phenylalanine or tryptophan, pointing to a likely read error. The chain has TRBV9 and TRBJ2-7, with TRBD1 matching over 8 bases. Germline lookup yields CDR1 SGDLS and CDR2 YYNGEE. J was trimmed by 1 base and V by 4 bases; bases with no gene match: 7. This CDR3 is 15 amino acids long. The CDR3 protein is CASSPGQGASYEQYS. DNA for the CDR3: TGTGCCAGCAGCCCAGGACAGGGTGCTTCCTACGAGCAGTACTCC.